This entry describes one T cell receptor (beta chain). This record belongs to a study of blood T cell repertoires in COVID-19. The method was immunoSEQ multiplex PCR; TCRdb's version includes in-frame clones alone and lacks a portion of them. The data hold about 250,000 clones, with 65% to 90% observed a single time. The germline V gene encodes CDR1 SGHNT and CDR2 YYREEE (reference sequence). Trimming removed 0 bases from V and 5 bases from J, with 9 bases in between. The CDR3 is 13 amino acids. The sequence was collected from a woman in her fifties or sixties with acute COVID-19. What was sequenced was PBMCs or T cells enriched from blood (not recorded which). The chain couples TRBV5-4 to TRBJ2-7, with D tentatively TRBD2 (5 bases). The DNA for the CDR3 is TGTGCCAGCAGCTTGGAGGCTAGCAACGAGCAGTACTTC. Its translation is CASSLEASNEQYF.